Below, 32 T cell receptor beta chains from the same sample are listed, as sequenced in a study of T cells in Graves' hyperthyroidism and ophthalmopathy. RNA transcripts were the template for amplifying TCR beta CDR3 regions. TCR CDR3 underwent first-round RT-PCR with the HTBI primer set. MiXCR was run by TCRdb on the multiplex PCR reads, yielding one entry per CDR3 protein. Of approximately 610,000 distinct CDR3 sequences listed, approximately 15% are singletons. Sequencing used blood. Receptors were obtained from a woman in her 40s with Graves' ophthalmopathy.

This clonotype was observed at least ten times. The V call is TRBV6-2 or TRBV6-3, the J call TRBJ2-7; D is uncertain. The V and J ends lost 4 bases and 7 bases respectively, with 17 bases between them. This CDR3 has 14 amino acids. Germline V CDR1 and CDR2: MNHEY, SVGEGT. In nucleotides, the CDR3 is TGTGCCAGCAGTTTTGAAAGCCACCCGGGTGAGCAGTACTTC. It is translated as CASSFESHPGEQYF.

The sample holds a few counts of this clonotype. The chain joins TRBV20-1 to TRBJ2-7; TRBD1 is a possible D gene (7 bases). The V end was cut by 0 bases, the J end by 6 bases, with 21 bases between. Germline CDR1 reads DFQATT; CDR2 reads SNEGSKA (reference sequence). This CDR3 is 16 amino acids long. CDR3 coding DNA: TGCAGTGCTAGAGATTCGTTCGGGGGCCAGGGGGGCGAGCAGTACTTC. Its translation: CSARDSFGGQGGEQYF.

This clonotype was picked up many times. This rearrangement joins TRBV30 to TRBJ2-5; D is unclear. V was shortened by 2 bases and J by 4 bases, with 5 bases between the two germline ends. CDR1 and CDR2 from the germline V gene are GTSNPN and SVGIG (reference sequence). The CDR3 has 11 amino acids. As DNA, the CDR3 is TGTGCCTGGAGTCGGCGAGAGACCCAGTACTTC. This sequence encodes CAWSRRETQYF.

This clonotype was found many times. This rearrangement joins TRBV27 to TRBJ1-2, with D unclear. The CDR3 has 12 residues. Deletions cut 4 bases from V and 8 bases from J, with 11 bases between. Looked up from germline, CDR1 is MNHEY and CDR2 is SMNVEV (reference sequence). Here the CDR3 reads CASSSPGEGYTF. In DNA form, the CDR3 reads TGTGCCAGCAGTTCCCCCGGGGAAGGCTACACCTTC.

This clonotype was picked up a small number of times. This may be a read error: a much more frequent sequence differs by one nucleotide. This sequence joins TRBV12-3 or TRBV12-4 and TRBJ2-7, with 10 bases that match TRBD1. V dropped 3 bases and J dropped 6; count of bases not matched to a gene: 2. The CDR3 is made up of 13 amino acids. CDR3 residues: CASSFGTGVEQYF. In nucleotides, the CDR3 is TGTGCCAGCAGTTTTGGGACAGGGGTCGAGCAGTACTTC.

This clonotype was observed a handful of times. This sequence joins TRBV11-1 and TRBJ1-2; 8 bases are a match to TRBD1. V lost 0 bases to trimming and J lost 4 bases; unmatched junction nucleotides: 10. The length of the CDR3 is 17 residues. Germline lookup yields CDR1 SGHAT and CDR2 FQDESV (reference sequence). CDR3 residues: CASSLAEVPGTGYGYTF. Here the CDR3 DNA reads TGTGCCAGCAGCTTAGCGGAGGTACCCGGGACAGGCTATGGCTACACCTTC.

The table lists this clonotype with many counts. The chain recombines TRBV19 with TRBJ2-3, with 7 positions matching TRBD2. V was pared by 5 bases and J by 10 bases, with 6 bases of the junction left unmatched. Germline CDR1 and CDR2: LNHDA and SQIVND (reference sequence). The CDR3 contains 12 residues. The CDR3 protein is CASSAPGGAQYF. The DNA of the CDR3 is TGTGCCAGTAGTGCGCCGGGAGGTGCGCAGTATTTT.

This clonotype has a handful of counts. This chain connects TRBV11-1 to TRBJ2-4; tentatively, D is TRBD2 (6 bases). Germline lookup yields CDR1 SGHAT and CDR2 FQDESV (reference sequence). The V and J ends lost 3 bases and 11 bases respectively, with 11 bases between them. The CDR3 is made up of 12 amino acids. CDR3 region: CASSLEGSVQYF. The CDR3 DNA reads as TGTGCCAGCAGCTTGGAGGGTAGTGTTCAGTACTTC.

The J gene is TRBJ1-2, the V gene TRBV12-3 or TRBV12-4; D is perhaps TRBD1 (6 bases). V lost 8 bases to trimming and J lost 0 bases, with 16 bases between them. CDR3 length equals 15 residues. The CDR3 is CASGQRTATNYGYTF. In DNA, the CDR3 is TGTGCCAGCGGCCAACGGACAGCAACTAACTATGGCTACACCTTC.

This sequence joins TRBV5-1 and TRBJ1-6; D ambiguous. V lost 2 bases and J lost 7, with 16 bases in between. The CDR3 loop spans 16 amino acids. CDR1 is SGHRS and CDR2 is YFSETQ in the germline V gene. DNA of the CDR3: TGCGCCAGCAGCTTATACAGCTCCCCACGAAATTCACCCCTCCACTTT. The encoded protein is CASSLYSSPRNSPLHF.

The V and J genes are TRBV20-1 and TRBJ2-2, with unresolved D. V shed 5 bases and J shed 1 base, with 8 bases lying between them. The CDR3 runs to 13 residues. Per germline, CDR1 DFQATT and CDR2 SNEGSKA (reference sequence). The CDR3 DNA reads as TGCAGTGCTCAGGAATTGAACACCGGGGAGCTGTTTTTT. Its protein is CSAQELNTGELFF.

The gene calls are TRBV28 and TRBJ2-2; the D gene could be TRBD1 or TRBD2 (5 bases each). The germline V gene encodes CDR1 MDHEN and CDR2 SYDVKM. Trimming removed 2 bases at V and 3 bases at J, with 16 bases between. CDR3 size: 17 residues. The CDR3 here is CASSLPAGTGDTGELFF. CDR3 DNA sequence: TGTGCCAGCAGTTTACCTGCCGGGACCGGAGACACCGGGGAGCTGTTTTTT. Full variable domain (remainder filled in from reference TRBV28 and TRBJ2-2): DVKVTQSSRYLVKRTGEKVFLECVQDMDHENMFWYRQDPGLGLRLIYFSYDVKMKEKGDIPEGYSVSREKKERFSLILESASTNQTSMYLCASSLPAGTGDTGELFFGEGSRLTVL.

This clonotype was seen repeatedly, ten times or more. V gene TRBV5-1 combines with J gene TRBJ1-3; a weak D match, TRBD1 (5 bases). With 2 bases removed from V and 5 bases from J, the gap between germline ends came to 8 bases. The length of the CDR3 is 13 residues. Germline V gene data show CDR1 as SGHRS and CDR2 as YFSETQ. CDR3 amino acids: CASSLGDRNTIYF. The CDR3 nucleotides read TGCGCCAGCAGCTTAGGGGACCGAAACACCATATATTTT.

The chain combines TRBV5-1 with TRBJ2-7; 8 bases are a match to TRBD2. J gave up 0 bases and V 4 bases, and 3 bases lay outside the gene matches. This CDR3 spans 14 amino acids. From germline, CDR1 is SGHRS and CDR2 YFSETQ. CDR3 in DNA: TGCGCCAGCAGCACTAGCGGTCCCTCCTACGAGCAGTACTTC. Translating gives CASSTSGPSYEQYF.

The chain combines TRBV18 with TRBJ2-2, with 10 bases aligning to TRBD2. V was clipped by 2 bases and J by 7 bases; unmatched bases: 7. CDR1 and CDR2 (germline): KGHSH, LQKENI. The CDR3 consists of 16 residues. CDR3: CASSPSLAGVRGELFF. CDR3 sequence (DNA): TGTGCCAGCTCACCAAGCCTAGCGGGAGTACGCGGGGAGCTGTTTTTT.

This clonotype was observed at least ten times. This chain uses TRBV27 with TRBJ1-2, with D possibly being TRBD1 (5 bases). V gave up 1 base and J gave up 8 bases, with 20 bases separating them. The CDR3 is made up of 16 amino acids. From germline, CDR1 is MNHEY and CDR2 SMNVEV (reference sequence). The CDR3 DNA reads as TGTGCCAGCAGTTTATGGGCGTCGACACCGGGGGTCGGCTACACCTTC. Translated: CASSLWASTPGVGYTF.

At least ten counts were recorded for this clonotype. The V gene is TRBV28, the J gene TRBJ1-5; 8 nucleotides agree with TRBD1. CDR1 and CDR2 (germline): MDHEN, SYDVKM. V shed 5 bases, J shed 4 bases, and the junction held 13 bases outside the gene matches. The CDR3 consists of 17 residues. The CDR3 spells CASSTYRGQGGNQPQHF. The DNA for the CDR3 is TGTGCCAGCAGTACCTACCGCGGACAGGGCGGGAATCAGCCCCAGCATTTT.

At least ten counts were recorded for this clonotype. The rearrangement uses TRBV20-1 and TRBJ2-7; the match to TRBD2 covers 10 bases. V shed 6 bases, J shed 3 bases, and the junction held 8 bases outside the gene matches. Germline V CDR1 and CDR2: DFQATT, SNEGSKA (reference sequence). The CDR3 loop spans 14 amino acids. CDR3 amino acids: CSAPSAGGFYEQYF. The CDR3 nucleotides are TGCAGTGCCCCCTCAGCGGGAGGGTTCTACGAGCAGTACTTC.

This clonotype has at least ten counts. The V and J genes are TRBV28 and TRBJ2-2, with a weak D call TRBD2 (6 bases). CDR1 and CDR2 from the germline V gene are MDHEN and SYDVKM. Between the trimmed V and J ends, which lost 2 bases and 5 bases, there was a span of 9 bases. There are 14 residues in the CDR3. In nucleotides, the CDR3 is TGTGCCAGCAGTTTACTAGCGCTTACCGGGGAGCTGTTTTTT. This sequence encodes CASSLLALTGELFF.

DNA for the CDR3: TGTGCCAGCAGTGAATACAGGGGGCGCGAAGCTTTCTTT. Protein sequence: CASSEYRGREAFF. The J gene is TRBJ1-1, the V gene TRBV25-1; 8 nucleotides match TRBD1. Germline CDR1 MGHDK, CDR2 SYGVNS. The CDR3 loop spans 13 amino acids. Unmatched junction bases numbered 2, after V lost 0 bases and J lost 8 bases.

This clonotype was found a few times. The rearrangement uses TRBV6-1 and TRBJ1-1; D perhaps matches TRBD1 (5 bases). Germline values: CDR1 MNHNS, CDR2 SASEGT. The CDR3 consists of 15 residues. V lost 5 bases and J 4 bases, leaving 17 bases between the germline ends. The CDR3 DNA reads TGTGCCAGCAGTCCACAGACAGCTCTACGCACTGAAGCTTTCTTT. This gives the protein CASSPQTALRTEAFF.

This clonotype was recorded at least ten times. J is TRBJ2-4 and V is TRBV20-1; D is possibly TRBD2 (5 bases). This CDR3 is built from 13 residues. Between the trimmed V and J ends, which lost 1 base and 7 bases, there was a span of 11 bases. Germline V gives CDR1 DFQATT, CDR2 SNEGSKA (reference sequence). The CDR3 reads CSARASEGNIQYF. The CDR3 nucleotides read TGCAGTGCTAGAGCCAGCGAGGGTAACATTCAGTACTTC.

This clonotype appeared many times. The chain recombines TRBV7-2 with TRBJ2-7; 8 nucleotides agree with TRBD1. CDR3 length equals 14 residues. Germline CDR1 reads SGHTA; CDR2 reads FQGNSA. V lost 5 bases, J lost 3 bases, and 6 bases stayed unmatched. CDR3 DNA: TGTGCCAGCAGCCCCCCGGGACAGGTCTACGAGCAGTACTTC. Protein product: CASSPPGQVYEQYF.

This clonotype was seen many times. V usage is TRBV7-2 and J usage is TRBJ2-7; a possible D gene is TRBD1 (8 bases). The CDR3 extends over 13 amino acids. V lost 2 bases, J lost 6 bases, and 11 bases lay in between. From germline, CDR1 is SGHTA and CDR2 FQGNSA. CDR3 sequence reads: CASSLHRGGEQYF. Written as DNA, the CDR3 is TGTGCCAGCAGCTTACACAGGGGGGGCGAGCAGTACTTC.

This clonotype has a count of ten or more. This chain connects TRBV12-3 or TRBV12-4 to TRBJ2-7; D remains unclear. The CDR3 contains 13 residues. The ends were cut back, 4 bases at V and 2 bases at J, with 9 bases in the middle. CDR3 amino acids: CASSSQLTYEQYF. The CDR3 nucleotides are TGTGCCAGCAGTTCACAGCTTACCTACGAGCAGTACTTC.

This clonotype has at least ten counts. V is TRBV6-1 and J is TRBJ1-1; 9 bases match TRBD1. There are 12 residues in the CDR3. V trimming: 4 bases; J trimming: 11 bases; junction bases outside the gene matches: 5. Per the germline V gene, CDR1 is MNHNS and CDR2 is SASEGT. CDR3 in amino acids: CASSVTGGRAFF. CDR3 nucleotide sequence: TGTGCCAGCAGTGTCACAGGGGGCCGGGCTTTCTTT.

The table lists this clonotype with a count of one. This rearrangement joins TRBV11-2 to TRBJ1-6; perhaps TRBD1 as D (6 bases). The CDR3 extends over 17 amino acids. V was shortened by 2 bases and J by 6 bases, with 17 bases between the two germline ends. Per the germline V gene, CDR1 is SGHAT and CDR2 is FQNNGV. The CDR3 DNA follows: TGTGCCAGCAGCTTAATGGGGGGCCCTGGATTTAATTCACCCCTCCACTTT. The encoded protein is CASSLMGGPGFNSPLHF.

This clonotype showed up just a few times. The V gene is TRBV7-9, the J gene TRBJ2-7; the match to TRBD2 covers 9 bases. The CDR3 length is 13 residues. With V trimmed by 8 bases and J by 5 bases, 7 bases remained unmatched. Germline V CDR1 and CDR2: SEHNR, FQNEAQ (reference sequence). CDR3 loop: CASGVAGADEQYF. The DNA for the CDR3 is TGTGCCAGCGGAGTAGCGGGAGCGGACGAGCAGTACTTC.

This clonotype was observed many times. In DNA, the CDR3 is TGTGCCAGCAGTTTAAGCACTTACGGGACTGAAGCTTTCTTT. Protein product: CASSLSTYGTEAFF. This rearrangement joins TRBV27 to TRBJ1-1; D gene unclear. The CDR3 totals 14 residues. Germline lookup yields CDR1 MNHEY and CDR2 SMNVEV (reference sequence). Between the trimmed V and J ends, which lost 2 bases and 5 bases, there was a span of 12 bases.

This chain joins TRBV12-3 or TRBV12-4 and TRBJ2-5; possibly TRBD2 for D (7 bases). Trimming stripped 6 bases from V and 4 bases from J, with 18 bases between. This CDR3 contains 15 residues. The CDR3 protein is CASRRGGAGRETQYF. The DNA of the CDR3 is TGTGCCAGCAGAAGGGGGGGAGCGGGAAGAGAGACCCAGTACTTC.

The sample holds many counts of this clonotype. The CDR3 region is CASSDRVSYEQYF. CDR3 DNA sequence: TGTGCCAGCAGCGACAGGGTTTCCTACGAGCAGTACTTC. V usage is TRBV12-3 or TRBV12-4 and J usage is TRBJ2-7; 7 bases align to TRBD1. Germline trimming cut 6 bases from V and 1 base from J; bases unmatched to any gene: 3. The CDR3 is 13 residues long.

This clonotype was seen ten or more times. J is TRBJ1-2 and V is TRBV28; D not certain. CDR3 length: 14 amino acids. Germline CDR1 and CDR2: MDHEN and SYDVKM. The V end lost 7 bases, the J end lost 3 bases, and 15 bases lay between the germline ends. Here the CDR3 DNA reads TGTGCCAGCACCCGAGGAGGGTTGGACTATGGCTACACCTTC. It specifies CASTRGGLDYGYTF.